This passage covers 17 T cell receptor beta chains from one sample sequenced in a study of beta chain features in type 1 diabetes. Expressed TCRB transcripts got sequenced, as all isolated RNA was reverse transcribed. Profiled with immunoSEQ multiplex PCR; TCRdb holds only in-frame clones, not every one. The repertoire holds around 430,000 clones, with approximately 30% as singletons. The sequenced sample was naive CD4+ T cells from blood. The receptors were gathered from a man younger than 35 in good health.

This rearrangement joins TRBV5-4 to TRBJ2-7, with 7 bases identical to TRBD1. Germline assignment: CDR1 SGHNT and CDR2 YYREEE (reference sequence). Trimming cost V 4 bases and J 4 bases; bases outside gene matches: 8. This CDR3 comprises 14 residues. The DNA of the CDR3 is TGTGCCAGCAGCGTTCCAGACAGGGAGTACGAGCAGTACTTC. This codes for CASSVPDREYEQYF.

The CDR3 loop reads CASSADRAGNEQFF. In DNA, the CDR3 is TGCGCCAGCAGCGCGGACAGGGCGGGCAATGAGCAGTTCTTC. The rearrangement links TRBV5-1 to TRBJ2-1; 8 positions match TRBD1. The CDR3 runs to 14 residues. The germline V gene has CDR1 SGHRS and CDR2 YFSETQ. Trimming removed 4 bases from V and 6 bases from J; junction bases left unmatched: 6.

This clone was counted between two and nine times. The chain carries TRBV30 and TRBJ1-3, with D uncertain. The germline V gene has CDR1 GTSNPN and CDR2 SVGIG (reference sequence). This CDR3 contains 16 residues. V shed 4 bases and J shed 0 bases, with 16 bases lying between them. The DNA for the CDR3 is TGTGCCTGGACAGAGACCTTTTTCAGCTCTGGAAACACCATATATTTT. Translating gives CAWTETFFSSGNTIYF.

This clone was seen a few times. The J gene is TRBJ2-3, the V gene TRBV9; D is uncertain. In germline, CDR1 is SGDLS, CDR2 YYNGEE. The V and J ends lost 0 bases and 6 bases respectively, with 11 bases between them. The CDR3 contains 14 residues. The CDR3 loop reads CASSVDSPADTQYF. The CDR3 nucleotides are TGTGCCAGCAGCGTAGACTCCCCGGCTGATACGCAGTATTTT.

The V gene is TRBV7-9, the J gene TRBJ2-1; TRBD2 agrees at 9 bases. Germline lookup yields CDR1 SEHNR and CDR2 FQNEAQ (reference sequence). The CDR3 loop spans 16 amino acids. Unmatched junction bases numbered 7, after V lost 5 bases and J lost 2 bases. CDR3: CASSPVAGATYNEQFF. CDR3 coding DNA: TGTGCCAGCAGCCCCGTAGCGGGAGCTACCTACAATGAGCAGTTCTTC.

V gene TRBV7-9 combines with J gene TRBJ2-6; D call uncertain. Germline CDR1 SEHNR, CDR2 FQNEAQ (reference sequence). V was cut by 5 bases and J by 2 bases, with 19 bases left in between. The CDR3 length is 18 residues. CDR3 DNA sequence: TGTGCCAGCAGCGCAAGACAACTCACCACCACTGGGGCCAACGTCCTGACTTTC. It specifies CASSARQLTTTGANVLTF.

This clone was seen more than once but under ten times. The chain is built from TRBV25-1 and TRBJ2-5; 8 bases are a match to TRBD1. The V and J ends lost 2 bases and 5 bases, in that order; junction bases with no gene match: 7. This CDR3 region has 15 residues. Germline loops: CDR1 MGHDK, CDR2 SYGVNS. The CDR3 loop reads CASSETPTGAETQYF. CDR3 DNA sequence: TGTGCCAGCAGTGAAACCCCGACAGGGGCGGAGACCCAGTACTTC.

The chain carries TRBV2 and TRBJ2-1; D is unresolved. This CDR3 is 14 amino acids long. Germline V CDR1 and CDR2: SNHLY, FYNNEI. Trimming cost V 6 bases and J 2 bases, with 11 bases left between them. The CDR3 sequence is CASSKTFAYNEQFF. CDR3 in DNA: TGTGCCAGCAGCAAGACTTTTGCCTACAATGAGCAGTTCTTC.

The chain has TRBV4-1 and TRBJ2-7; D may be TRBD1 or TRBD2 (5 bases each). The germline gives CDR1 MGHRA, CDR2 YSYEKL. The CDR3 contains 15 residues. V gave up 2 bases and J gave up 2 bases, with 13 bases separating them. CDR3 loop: CASSQLRDVAYEQYF. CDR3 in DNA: TGCGCCAGCAGCCAACTCCGGGACGTCGCCTACGAGCAGTACTTC.

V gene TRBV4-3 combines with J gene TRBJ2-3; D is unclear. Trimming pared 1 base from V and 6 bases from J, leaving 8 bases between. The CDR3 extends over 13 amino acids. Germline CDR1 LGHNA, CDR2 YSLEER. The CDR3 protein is CASSQAVGDTQYF. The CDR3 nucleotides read TGCGCCAGCAGCCAAGCGGTAGGGGATACGCAGTATTTT.

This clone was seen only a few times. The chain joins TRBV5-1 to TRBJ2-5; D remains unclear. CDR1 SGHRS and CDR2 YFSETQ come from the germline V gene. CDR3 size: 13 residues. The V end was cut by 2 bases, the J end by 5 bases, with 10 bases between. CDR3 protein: CASSFQVGETQYF. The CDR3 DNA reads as TGCGCCAGCAGCTTCCAAGTAGGGGAGACCCAGTACTTC.

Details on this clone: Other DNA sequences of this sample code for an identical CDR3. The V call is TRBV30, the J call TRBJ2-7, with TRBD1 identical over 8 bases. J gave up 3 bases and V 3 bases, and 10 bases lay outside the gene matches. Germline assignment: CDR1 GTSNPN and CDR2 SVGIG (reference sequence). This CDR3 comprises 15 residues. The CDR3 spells CAWSPDRGSHYEQYF. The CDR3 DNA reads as TGTGCCTGGAGCCCTGACAGGGGTTCCCACTACGAGCAGTACTTC.

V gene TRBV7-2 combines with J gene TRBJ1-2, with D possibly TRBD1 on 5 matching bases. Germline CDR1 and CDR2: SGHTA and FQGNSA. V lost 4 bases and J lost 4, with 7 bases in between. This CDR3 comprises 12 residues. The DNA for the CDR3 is TGTGCCAGCAGCTACGACAGCTATGGCTACACCTTC. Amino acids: CASSYDSYGYTF.

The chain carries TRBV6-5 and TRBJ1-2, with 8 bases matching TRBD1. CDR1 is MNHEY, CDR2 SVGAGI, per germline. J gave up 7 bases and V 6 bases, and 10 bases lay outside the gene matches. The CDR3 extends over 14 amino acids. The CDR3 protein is CASRTGTGGSGYTF. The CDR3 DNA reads TGTGCCAGCAGGACCGGGACAGGAGGTTCTGGCTACACCTTC.

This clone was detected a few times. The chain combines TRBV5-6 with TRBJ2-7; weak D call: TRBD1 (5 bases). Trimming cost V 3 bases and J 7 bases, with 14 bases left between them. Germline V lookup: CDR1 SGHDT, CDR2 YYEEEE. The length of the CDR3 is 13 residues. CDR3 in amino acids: CASSYPDSLEQYF. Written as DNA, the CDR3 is TGTGCCAGCAGCTACCCAGACAGTCTGGAGCAGTACTTC.

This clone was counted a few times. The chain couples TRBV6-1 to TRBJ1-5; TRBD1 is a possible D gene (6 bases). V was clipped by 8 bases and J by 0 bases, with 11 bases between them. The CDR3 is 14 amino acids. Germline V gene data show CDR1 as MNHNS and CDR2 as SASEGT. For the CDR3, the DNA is TGTGCCAGCGCGGACAGTTATAGCAATCAGCCCCAGCATTTT. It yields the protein CASADSYSNQPQHF.

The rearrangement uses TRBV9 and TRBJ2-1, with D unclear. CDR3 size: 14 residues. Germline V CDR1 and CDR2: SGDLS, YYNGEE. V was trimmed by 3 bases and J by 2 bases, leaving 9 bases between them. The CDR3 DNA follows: TGTGCCAGCAGCGCCCACGGCCCCTACAATGAGCAGTTCTTC. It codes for CASSAHGPYNEQFF.